This T cell receptor (beta chain) was captured by sequencing in a study of blood T cell repertoires in COVID-19. TCRdb keeps only in-frame clones here, not all; method: immunoSEQ multiplex PCR. The sample lists 300,000 to 400,000 clones, roughly 90% occurring once. Trimming took 3 bases from V and 9 from J; bases not matched to a gene: 7. The CDR3 extends over 16 amino acids. CDR1 SGHNT and CDR2 YYREEE come from the germline V gene (reference sequence). This chain connects TRBV5-4 to TRBJ2-1; 15 bases line up with TRBD2. The TCR comes from a woman in her 70s with COVID-19, enrolled during active disease. Sequencing was carried out using peripheral blood. DNA of the CDR3: TGTGCCAGCAGCTCCAGGACTAGCGGGGGGGCCAGTGAGCAGTTCTTC. Translated: CASSSRTSGGASEQFF.